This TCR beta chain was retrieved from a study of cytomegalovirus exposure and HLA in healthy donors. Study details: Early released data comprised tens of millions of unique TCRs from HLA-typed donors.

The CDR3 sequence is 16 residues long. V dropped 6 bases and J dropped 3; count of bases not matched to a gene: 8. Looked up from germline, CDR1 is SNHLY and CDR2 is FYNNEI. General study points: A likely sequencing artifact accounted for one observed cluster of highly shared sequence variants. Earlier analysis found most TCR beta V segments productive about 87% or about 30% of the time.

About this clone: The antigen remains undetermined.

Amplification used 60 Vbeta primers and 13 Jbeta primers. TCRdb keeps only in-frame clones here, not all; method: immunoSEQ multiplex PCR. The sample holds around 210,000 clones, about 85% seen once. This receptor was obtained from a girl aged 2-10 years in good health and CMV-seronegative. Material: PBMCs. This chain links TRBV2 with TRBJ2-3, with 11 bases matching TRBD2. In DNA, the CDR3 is TGTGCCAGCAGGACCTCCGGGACTAGCGGAACAGATACGCAGTATTTT. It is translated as CASRTSGTSGTDTQYF.